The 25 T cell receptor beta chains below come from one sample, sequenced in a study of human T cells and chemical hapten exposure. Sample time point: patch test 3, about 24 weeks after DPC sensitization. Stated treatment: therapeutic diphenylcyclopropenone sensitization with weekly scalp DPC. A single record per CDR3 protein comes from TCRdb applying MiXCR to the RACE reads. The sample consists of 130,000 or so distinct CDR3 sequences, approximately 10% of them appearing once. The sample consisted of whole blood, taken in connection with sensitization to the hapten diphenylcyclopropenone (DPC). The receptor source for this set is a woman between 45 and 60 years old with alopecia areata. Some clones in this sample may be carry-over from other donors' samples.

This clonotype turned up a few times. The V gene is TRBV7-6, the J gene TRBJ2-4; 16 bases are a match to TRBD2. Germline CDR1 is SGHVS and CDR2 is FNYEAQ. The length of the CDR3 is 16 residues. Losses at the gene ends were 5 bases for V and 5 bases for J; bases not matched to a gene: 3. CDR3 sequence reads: CASSLGLAGGENIQYF. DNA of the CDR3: TGTGCCAGCAGCCTGGGACTAGCGGGGGGGGAAAACATTCAGTACTTC.

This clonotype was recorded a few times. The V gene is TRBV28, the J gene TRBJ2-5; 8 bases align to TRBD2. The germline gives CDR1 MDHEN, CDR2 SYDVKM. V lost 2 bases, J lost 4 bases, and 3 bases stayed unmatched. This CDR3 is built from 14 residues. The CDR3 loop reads CASSLPRGGETQYF. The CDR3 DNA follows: TGTGCCAGCAGTTTACCCCGGGGGGGAGAGACCCAGTACTTC.

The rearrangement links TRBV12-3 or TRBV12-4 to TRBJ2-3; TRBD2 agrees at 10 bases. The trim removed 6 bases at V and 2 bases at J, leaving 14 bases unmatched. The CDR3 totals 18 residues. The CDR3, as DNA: TGTGCCAGCAGGGGTAGCGGGGGGCCGACCACGAACACAGATACGCAGTATTTT. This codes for CASRGSGGPTTNTDTQYF.

CDR3 in amino acids: CASSETNTDTQYF. The CDR3 DNA reads as TGTGCCAGCAGTGAGACCAACACAGATACGCAGTATTTT. The rearrangement links TRBV28 to TRBJ2-3; D is unresolved. V shed 5 bases and J shed 2 bases, with 8 bases lying between them. Germline V CDR1 and CDR2: MDHEN, SYDVKM. This CDR3 spans 13 amino acids.

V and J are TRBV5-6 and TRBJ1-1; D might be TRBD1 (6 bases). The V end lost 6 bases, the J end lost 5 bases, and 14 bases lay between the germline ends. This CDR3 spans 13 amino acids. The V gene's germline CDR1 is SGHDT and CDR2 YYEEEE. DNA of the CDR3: TGTGCCAGCACCCAGGGGTCAGGAACTGAAGCTTTCTTT. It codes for CASTQGSGTEAFF.

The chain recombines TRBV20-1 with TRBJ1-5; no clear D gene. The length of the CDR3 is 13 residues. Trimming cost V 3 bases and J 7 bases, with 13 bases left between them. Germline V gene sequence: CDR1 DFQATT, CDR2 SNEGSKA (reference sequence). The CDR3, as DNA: TGCAGTGCTAGTTCCCCATCGGGGCAGCCCCAGCATTTT. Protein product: CSASSPSGQPQHF.

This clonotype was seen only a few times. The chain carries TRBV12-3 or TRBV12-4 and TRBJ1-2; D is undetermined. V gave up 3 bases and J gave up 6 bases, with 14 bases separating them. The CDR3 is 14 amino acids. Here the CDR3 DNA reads TGTGCCAGCAGTTTCTGGGTCGGGGATAATGGCTACACCTTC. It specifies CASSFWVGDNGYTF.

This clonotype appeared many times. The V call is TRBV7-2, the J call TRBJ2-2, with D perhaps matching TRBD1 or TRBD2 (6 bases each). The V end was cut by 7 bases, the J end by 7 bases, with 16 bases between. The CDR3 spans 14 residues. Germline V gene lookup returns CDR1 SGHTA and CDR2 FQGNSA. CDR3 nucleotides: TGTGCCAGCACCGCATGGGGGGCTGGCGGGGAGCTGTTTTTT. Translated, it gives CASTAWGAGGELFF.

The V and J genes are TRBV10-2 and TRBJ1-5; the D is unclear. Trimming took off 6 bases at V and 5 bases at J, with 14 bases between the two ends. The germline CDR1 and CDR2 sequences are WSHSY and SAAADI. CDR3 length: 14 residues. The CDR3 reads CASRSHGDYQPQHF. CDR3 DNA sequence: TGCGCCAGCAGATCACACGGAGACTATCAGCCCCAGCATTTT.

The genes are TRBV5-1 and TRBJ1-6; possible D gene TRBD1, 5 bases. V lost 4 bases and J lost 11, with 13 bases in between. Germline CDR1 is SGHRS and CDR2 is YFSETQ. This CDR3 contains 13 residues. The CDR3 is CASSIRVRTPLHF. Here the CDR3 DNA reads TGCGCCAGCAGCATCAGGGTGAGGACACCCCTCCACTTT. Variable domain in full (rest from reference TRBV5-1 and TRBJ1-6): KAGVTQTPRYLIKTRGQQVTLSCSPISGHRSVSWYQQTPGQGLQFLFEYFSETQRNKGNFPGRFSGRQFSNSRSEMNVSTLELGDSALYLCASSIRVRTPLHFGNGTRLTVT.

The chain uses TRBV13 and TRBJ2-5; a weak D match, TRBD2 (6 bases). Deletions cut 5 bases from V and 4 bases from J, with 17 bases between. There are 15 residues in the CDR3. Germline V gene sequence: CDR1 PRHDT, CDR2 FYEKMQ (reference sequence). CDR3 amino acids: CASSPPGDSGETQYF. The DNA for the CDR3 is TGTGCCAGCAGCCCCCCCGGTGATAGCGGAGAGACCCAGTACTTC.

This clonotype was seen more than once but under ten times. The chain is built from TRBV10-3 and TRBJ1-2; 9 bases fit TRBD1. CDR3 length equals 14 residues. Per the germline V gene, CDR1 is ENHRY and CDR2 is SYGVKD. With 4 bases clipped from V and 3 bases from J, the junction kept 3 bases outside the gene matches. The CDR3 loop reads CAISVGQGDYGYTF. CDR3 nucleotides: TGTGCCATCAGTGTGGGACAGGGAGACTATGGCTACACCTTC.

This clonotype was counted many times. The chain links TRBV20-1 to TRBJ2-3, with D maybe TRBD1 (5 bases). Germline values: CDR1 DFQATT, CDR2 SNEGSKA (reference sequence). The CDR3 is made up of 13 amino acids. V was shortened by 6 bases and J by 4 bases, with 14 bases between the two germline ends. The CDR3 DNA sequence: TGCAGTGCCCCTCGTCAGGGCGCAGATACGCAGTATTTT. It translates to CSAPRQGADTQYF.

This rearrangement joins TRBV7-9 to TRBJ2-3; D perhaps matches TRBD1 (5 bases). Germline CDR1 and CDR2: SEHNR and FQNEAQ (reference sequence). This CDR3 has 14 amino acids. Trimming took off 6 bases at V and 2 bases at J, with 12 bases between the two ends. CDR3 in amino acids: CASRADIITDTQYF. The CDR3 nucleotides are TGTGCCAGCAGGGCGGACATAATCACAGATACGCAGTATTTT.

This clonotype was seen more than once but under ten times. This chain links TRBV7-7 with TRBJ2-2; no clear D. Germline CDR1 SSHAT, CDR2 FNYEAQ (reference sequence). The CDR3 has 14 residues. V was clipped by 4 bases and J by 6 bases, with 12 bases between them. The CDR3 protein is CASSSSPSAGELFF. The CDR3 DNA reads TGTGCCAGCAGCTCCTCCCCGAGCGCCGGGGAGCTGTTTTTT.

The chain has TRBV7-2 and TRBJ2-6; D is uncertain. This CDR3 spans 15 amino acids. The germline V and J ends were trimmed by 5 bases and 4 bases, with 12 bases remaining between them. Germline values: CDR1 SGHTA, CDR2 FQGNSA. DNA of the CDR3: TGTGCCAGCAGCCCCACCCGGACCGGGGCCAACGTCCTGACTTTC. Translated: CASSPTRTGANVLTF.

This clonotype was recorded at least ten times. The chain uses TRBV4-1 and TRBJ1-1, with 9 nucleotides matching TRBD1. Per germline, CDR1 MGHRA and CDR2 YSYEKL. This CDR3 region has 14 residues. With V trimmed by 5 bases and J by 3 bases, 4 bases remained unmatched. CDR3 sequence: CASSGQGWYTEAFF. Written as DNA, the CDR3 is TGCGCCAGCAGCGGACAGGGGTGGTACACTGAAGCTTTCTTT.

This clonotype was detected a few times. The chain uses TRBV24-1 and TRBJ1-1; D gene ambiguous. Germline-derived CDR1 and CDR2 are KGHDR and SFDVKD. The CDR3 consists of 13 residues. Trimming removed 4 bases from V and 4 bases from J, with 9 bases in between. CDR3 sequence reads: CATSEGLGTEAFF. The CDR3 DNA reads TGTGCCACCAGTGAAGGGCTAGGCACTGAAGCTTTCTTT.

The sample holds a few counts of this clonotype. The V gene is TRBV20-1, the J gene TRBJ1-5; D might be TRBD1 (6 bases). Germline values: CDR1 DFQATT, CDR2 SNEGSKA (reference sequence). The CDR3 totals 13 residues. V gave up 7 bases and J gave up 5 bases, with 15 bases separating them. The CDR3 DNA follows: TGCAGTGTAGCACAGGGAAGGGATCAGCCCCAGCATTTT. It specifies CSVAQGRDQPQHF.

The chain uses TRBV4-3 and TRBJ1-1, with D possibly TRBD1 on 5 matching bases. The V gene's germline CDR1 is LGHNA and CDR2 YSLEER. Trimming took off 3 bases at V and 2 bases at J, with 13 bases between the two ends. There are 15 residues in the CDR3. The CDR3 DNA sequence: TGCGCCAGCAGCCAGTTGGCCAGGGTAAACACTGAAGCTTTCTTT. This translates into CASSQLARVNTEAFF.

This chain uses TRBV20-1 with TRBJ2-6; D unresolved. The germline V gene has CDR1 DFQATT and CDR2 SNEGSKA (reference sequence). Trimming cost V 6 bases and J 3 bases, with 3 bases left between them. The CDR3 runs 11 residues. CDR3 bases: TGCAGTGCGAGTGGGGCCAACGTCCTGACTTTC. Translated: CSASGANVLTF.

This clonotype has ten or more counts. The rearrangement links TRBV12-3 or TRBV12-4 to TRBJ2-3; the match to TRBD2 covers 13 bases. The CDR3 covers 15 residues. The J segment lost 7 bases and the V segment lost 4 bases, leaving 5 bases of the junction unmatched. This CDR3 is CASSSTSGRGHTQYF. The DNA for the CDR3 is TGTGCCAGCAGTTCCACTAGCGGGAGGGGACATACGCAGTATTTT.

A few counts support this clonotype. This chain's CDR3 is CASSRAETQYF. As DNA, the CDR3 is TGTGCCAGCAGCCGGGCAGAGACCCAGTACTTC. This rearrangement joins TRBV5-8 to TRBJ2-5; D is unresolved. Germline lookup yields CDR1 SGHTS and CDR2 YDEGEE. V shed 4 bases and J shed 4 bases, with 5 bases lying between them. CDR3 length equals 11 residues.

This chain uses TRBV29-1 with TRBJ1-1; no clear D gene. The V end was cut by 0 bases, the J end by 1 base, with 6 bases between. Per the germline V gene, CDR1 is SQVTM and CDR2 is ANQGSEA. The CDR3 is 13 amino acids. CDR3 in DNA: TGCAGCGTTGAAGATCCCGGGAACACTGAAGCTTTCTTT. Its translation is CSVEDPGNTEAFF.

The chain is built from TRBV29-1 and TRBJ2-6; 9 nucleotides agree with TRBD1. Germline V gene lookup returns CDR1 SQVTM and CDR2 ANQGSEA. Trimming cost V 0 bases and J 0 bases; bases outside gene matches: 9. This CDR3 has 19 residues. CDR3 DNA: TGCAGCGTTGAAGATGGGTCTGGGACAGGGCTCTCTGGGGCCAACGTCCTGACTTTC. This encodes CSVEDGSGTGLSGANVLTF.